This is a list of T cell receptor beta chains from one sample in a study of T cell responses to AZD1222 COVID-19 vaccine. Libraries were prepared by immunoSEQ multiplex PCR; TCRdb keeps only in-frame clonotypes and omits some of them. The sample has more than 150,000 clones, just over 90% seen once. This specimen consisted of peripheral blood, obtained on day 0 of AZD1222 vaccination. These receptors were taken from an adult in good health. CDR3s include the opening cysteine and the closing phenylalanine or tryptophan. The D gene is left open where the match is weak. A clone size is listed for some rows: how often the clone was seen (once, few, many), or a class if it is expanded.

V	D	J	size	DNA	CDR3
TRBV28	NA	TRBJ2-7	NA	TGTGCCAGCAGTTTATCAGGTCCGGGGACCTACGAGCAGTACTTC	CASSLSGPGTYEQYF
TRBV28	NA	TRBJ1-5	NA	TGTGCCAGCAGTTTAGAGGCCGTTATGGTTGGCAGCAATCAGCCCCAGCATTTT	CASSLEAVMVGSNQPQHF
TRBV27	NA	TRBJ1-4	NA	TGTGCCAGCAGTCCACAAACAGGGTTGGGGTATGAAAAACTGTTTTTT	CASSPQTGLGYEKLFF
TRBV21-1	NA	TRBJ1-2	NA	TGTGCCAGCAAATTCGGCAGGGTCGGCTACACCTTC	CASKFGRVGYTF
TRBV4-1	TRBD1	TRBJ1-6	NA	TGCGCCAGCAGCCTTTTACCGGGACAGGGGAATTCACCCCTCCACTTT	CASSLLPGQGNSPLHF
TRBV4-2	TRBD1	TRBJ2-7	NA	TGTGCCAGCAGCCAAGAAGGGACAGGAACCTACGAGCAGTACTTC	CASSQEGTGTYEQYF
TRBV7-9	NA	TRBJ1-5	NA	TGTGCCAGCAGCTTGGGTTCGGTGGAACCCCAGCATTTT	CASSLGSVEPQHF
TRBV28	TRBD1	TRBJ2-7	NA	TGTGCCAGCAGTCTCTGGACAGGGGGAACCTACGAGCAGTACTTC	CASSLWTGGTYEQYF
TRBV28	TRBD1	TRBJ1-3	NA	TGTGCCAGCAGTTTTGACAGGGTCCTCTCTGGAAACACCATATATTTT	CASSFDRVLSGNTIYF
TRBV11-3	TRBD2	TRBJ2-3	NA	TGTGCCAGCAGCTTAGGGAGCGGGAGAGGCACAGATACGCAGTATTTT	CASSLGSGRGTDTQYF
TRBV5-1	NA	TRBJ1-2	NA	TGCGCCAGCAGCTTGGTGGGGAACTATGGCTACACCTTC	CASSLVGNYGYTF
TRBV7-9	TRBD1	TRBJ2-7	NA	TGTGCCAGCAGCTTTGGGACAGCCGCCTACGAGCAGTACTTC	CASSFGTAAYEQYF
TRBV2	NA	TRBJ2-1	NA	TGTGCCAGCAGAGGGGTCGGGGACATATACAATGAGCAGTTCTTC	CASRGVGDIYNEQFF
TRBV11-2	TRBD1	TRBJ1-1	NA	TGTGCCAGCAGCTCAGTTGGACAGGGAGGAATGAGGACTGAAGCTTTCTTT	CASSSVGQGGMRTEAFF
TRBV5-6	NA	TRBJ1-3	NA	TGTGCCAGCAGCTTGGACCAGAGAGACACCATATATTTT	CASSLDQRDTIYF
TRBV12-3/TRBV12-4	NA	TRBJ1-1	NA	TGTGCCAGCGCGATAGGAGGGGGCACTGAAGCTTTCTTT	CASAIGGGTEAFF
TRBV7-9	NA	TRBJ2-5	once	TGTGCCAGCAGCTCGGGGGCTGGGGAGACCCAGTACTTC	CASSSGAGETQYF
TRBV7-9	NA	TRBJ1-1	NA	TGTGCCAGCAGCTTTCGATGGACTGAAGCTTTCTTT	CASSFRWTEAFF
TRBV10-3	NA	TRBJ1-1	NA	TGTGCCATCAGTGATCCTACCGGGGGCACTGAAGCTTTCTTT	CAISDPTGGTEAFF
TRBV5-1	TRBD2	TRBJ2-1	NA	TGCGCCAGCAGCAAATTAGCGGGGGCAGATGAGCAGTTCTTC	CASSKLAGADEQFF
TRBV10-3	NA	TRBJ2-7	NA	TGTGCCATCAGCGCTCTGGAAGGGAAGAGAACACAATCCTACGAGCAGTACTTC	CAISALEGKRTQSYEQYF
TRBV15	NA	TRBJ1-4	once	TGTGCCACCAGCACCCGACTAGCAACTAATGAAAAACTGTTTTTT	CATSTRLATNEKLFF
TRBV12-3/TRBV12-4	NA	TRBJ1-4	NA	TGTGCCAGCAGCTTAACTTTAGCTGGACTGTTTTTT	CASSLTLAGLFF
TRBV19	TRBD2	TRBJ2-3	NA	TGTGCCAGTAGTCTAGCGGGGGACACAGATACGCAGTATTTT	CASSLAGDTDTQYF
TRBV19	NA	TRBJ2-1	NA	TGTGCCAGTAGTCCCACGTGGCTAGTTTTTTATGAGCAGTTCTTC	CASSPTWLVFYEQFF
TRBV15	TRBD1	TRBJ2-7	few	TGTGCCACCAGCGCAGACAGGGGCGACGAGCAGTACTTC	CATSADRGDEQYF
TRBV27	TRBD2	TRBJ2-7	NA	TGTGCCAGCAGCGGGAGGGCCTCGACCTACGAGCAGTACTTC	CASSGRASTYEQYF
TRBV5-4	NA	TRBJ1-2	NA	TGTGCCAGCAGCTTGATAAGATTGAGTGAGCCGTACACCTTC	CASSLIRLSEPYTF
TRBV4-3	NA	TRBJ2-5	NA	TGCGCCAGCAGCCAAGAATCGTTTCGACAAGAGACCCAGTACTTC	CASSQESFRQETQYF
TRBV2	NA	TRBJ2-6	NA	TGTGCCATCCTCAAGCCCCCTGGGGCCAACGTCCTGACTTTC	CAILKPPGANVLTF
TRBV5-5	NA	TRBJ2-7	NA	TGTGCCAGCAGCGTCTGGGGGGCAAGTCTCTACGAGCAGTACTTC	CASSVWGASLYEQYF
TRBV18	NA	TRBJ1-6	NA	TGTGCCAGCTCACCACTGGGCAGGCTAAATTCACCCCTCCACTTT	CASSPLGRLNSPLHF
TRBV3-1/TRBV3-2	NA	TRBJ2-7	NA	TGTGCCAGCAGCCAAGATCGGAGACAGGCCTACGAGCAGTACTTC	CASSQDRRQAYEQYF
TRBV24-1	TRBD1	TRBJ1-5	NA	TGTGCCACCAGTGAGCGGACAGGGGTAAGCAATCAGCCCCAGCATTTT	CATSERTGVSNQPQHF
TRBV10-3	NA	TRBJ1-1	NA	TGTGCCATCAGTGACTGGAAGGGAATGAACACTGAAGCTTTCTTT	CAISDWKGMNTEAFF
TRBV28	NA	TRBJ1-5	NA	TGTGCCAGCAGTTTATATCCCAAGACAGCTCGAAAAAGCAATCAGCCCCAGCATTTT	CASSLYPKTARKSNQPQHF
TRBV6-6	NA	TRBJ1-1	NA	TGTGCCAGCAAACTACCGGGACAAAACACTGAAGCTTTCTTT	CASKLPGQNTEAFF
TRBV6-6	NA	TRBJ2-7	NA	TGTGCCAGCAGTTACTACGGGACGCAAAACTACGAGCAGTACTTC	CASSYYGTQNYEQYF
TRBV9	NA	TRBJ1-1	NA	TGTGCCAGCAGCGCCCGGACTAACACTGAAGCTTTCTTT	CASSARTNTEAFF
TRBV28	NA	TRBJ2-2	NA	TGTGCCAGCAGTTTATTGGGCAGGGCGGACACCGGGGAGCTGTTTTTT	CASSLLGRADTGELFF
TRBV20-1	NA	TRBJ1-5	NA	TGCAGTGCTAGAGGAGTCCAGCCCCAGCATTTT	CSARGVQPQHF
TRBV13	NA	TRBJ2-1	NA	TGTGCCACAGTCCTGTGGGGAGTGGCATACAATGAGCAGTTCTTC	CATVLWGVAYNEQFF
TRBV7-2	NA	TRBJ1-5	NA	TGTGCCAGCAGCTTATCAGTGGGGGCCAGTCAGCCCCAGCATTTT	CASSLSVGASQPQHF
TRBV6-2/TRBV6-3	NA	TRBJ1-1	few	TGTGCCAGCAGTTTCCCGACCCGTGGACGGGGAAGCCTTGAAGCTTTCTTT	CASSFPTRGRGSLEAFF
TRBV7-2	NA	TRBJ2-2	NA	TGTGCCAGCAGCTTACTAAGGGGGAACACCGGGGAGCTGTTTTTT	CASSLLRGNTGELFF
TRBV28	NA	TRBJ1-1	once	TGTGCCAGCAGTTTGCCAGTAGTGAACACTGAAGCTTTCTTT	CASSLPVVNTEAFF
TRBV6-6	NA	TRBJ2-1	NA	TGTGCCAGCAGTACGGGCCAGCGGAGCTCCTACAATGAGCAGTTCTTC	CASSTGQRSSYNEQFF
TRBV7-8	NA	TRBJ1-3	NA	TGTGCCAGCAGCTTAGGGGTACGACCGGGAAACACCATATATTTT	CASSLGVRPGNTIYF
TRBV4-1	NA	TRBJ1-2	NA	TGCGCCAGCAGCCAAGAAGCCGGTCGCACCGACTATGGCTACACCTTC	CASSQEAGRTDYGYTF
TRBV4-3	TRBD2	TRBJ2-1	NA	TGCGCCAGCAGCCAATCAGGACTAGCGCCCGGGAGAGGGTTGAATGAGCAGTTCTTC	CASSQSGLAPGRGLNEQFF
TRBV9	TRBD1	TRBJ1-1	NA	TGTGCCAGCAGCGAACCAAGGGACAGGGTGGGCGCTGAAGCTTTCTTT	CASSEPRDRVGAEAFF
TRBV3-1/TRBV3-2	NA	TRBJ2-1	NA	TGTGCCAGCAGCCAAGACATATGGGGACGCAATGAGCAGTTCTTC	CASSQDIWGRNEQFF
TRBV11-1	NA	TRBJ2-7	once	TGTGCCAGCAGCTCGGCAATTGGCGTCTACGAGCAGTACTTC	CASSSAIGVYEQYF
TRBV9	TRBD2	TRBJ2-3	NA	TGTGCCAGCAGCGGAGAATGCGGACTAGCGCTTCTGGTCACAGATACGCAGTATTTT	CASSGECGLALLVTDTQYF
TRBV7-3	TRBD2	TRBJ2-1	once	TGTGCCAGCAGACCACCGGGACTAGCGGGAGGGAGCTCCTACAATGAGCAGTTCTTC	CASRPPGLAGGSSYNEQFF
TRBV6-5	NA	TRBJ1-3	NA	TGTGCCAGCAGCGCGAACTCTGGAAACACCATATATTTT	CASSANSGNTIYF
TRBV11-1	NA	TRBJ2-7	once	TGTGCCAGCAGCTCCCTCCGGCCGCCCAAAGCCTACGAGCAGTACTTC	CASSSLRPPKAYEQYF